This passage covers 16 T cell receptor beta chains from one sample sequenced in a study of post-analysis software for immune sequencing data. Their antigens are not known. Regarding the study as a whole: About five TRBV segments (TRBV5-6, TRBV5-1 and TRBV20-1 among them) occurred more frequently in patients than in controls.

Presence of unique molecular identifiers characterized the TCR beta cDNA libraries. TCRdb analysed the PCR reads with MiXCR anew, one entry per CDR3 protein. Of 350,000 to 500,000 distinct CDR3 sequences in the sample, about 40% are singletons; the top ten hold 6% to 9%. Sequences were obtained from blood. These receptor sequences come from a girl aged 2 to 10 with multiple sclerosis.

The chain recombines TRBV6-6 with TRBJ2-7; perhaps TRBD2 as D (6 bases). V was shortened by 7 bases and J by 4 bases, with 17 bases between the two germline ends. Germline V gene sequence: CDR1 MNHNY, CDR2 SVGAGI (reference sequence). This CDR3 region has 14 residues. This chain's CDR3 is CASTTGVTIYEQYF. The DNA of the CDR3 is TGTGCCAGCACTACGGGAGTAACGATTTACGAGCAGTACTTC.

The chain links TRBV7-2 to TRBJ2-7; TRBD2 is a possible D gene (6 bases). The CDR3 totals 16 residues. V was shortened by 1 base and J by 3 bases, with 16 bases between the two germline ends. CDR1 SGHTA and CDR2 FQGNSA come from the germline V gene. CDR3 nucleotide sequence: TGTGCCAGCAGCTTAGACGCGTTGAGGGGAGGCTACGAGCAGTACTTC. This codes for CASSLDALRGGYEQYF.

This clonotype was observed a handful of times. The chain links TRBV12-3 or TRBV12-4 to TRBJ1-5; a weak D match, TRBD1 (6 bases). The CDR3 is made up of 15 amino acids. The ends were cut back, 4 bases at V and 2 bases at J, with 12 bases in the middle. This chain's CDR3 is CASSSQGIGNQPQHF. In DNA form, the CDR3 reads TGTGCCAGCAGTTCCCAGGGGATAGGCAATCAGCCCCAGCATTTT.

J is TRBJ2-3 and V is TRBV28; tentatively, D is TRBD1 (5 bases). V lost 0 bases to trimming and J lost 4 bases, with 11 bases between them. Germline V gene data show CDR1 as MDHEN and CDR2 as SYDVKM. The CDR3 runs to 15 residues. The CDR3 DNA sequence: TGTGCCAGCAGTTTATGGTCCAGGGAATCAGATACGCAGTATTTT. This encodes CASSLWSRESDTQYF.

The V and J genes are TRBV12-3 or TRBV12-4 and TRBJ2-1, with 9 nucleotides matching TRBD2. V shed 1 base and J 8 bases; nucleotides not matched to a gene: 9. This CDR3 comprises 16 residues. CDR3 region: CASSLEGREGYDEQFF. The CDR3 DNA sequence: TGTGCCAGCAGTTTAGAGGGGCGGGAGGGGTACGATGAGCAGTTCTTC.

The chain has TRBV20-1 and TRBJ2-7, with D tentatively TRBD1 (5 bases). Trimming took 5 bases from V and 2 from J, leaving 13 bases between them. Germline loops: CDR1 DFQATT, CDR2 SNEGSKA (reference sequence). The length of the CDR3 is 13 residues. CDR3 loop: CSALDSRTYEQYF. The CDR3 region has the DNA TGCAGTGCTCTCGACAGTAGAACCTACGAGCAGTACTTC.

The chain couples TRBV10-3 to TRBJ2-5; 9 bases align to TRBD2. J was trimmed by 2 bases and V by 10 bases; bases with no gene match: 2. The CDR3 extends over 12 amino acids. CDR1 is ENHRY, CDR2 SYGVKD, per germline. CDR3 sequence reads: CASGGVQETQYF. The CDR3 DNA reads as TGTGCCAGCGGGGGGGTTCAAGAGACCCAGTACTTC.

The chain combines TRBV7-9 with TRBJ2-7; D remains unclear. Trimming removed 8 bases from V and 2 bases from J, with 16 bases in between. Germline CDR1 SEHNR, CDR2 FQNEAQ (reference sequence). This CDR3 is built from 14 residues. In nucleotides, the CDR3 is TGTGCCAGCGGGCCCTCGGCACCAACCTACGAGCAGTACTTC. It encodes CASGPSAPTYEQYF.

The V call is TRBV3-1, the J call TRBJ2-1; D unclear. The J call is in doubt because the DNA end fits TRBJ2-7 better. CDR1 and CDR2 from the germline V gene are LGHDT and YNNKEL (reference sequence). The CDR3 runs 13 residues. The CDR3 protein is CASSLRSYNEQYF. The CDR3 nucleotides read TGTGCCAGCAGCCTCCGTTCCTACAATGAGCAGTACTTC.

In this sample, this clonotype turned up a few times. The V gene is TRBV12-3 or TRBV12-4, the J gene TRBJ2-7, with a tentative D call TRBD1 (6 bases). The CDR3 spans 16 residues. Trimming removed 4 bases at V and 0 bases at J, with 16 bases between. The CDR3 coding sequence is TGTGCCAGCAGTTCTCCAACAGGGACCTCCTCCTACGAGCAGTACTTC. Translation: CASSSPTGTSSYEQYF.

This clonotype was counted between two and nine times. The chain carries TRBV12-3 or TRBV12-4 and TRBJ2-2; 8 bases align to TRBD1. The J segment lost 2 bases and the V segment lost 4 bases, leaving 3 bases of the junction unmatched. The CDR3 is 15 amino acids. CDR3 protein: CASSWDRTNTGELFF. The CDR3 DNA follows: TGTGCCAGCAGTTGGGACAGGACAAACACCGGGGAGCTGTTTTTT.

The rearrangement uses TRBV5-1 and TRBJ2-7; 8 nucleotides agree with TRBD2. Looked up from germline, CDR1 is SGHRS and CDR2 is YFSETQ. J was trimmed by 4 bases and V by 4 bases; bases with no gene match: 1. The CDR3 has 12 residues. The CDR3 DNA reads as TGCGCCAGCAGCCAGCGGGGGTACGAGCAGTACTTC. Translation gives CASSQRGYEQYF.

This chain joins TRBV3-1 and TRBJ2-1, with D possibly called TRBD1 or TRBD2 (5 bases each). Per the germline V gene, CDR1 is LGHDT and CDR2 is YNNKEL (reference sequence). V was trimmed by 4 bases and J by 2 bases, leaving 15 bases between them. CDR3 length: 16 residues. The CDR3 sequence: CASSPWDGPTYNEQFF. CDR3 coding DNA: TGTGCCAGCAGCCCATGGGACGGGCCAACCTACAATGAGCAGTTCTTC.

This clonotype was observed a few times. CDR3 in amino acids: CASSLRTSGHNEQFF. For the CDR3, the DNA is TGTGCCAGCAGTTTGAGGACTAGCGGTCATAATGAGCAGTTCTTC. V usage is TRBV28 and J usage is TRBJ2-1; 10 bases are shared with TRBD2. Losses at the gene ends were 3 bases for V and 7 bases for J; bases not matched to a gene: 6. CDR3 size: 15 residues. Looked up from germline, CDR1 is MDHEN and CDR2 is SYDVKM.

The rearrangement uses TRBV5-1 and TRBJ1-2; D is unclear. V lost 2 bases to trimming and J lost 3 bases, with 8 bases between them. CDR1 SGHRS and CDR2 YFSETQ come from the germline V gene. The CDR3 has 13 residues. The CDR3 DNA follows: TGCGCCAGCAGCTTTGGCGGCTACTATGGCTACACCTTC. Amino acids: CASSFGGYYGYTF.

The CDR3 reads CASSLVGESGEQYF. DNA for the CDR3: TGTGCCAGCAGCTTAGTGGGAGAGAGCGGCGAGCAGTACTTC. The rearrangement links TRBV7-2 to TRBJ2-7, with D possibly TRBD2 on 5 matching bases. Looked up from germline, CDR1 is SGHTA and CDR2 is FQGNSA. V lost 1 base and J 6 bases, leaving 13 bases between the germline ends. The CDR3 is 14 residues long.